This T cell receptor beta chain is from a study of blood T cell repertoires in COVID-19. Study-wide context: Samples representing acute and convalescent COVID-19 were sourced from the United States, Italy and Spain. T cells, B-cell-depleted T cells, or PBMCs supplied cDNA or gDNA.

Trimming cost V 2 bases and J 5 bases, with 15 bases left between them. The CDR3 length is 15 residues. Germline assignment: CDR1 SGHAT and CDR2 FQNNGV. As originally analysed: By means of reference gene primer amplification, nucleated cell counts were estimated. Libraries were prepared by immunoSEQ multiplex PCR; TCRdb keeps only in-frame clonotypes and omits some of them. Clone size and V and J calls were adopted from that table, with D and trimming inferred from the DNA. The table includes approximately 99,000 clones, approximately 70% detected once. The sample was peripheral blood. V gene TRBV11-2 combines with J gene TRBJ2-5; maybe TRBD1 (6 bases). The TCR sequence derives from a woman in her forties with acute or convalescent COVID-19. The CDR3 reads CASSLSQGGHETQYF. CDR3 nucleotide sequence: TGTGCCAGCAGCTTAAGCCAAGGGGGACACGAGACCCAGTACTTC.